A selection of T cell receptor beta chains follows, all from one sample in a study of human T cells and chemical hapten exposure. TCRdb re-called the RACE reads through MiXCR, storing one row per CDR3 protein. The data contain tens of thousands of distinct CDR3 sequences, roughly 10% of them seen just once; the ten biggest clones take up 4% to 5%. Sequenced here: whole blood, sampled in connection with sensitization to the hapten diphenylcyclopropenone (DPC). The origin of the receptors is a woman aged 45-60 years with alopecia areata. Some clones in this sample may be carry-over from other donors' samples. Each CDR3 is given with its conserved first and last residue. Each record gives: J gene, clone size, V gene, D gene, CDR3 protein, CDR3 DNA. D genes are given only for firm matches. The size entry is marked missing in some rows and otherwise reads once, few, many or a size class.

>TRBJ1-4|many|TRBV29-1|-
CSVFLEGGGVGEKLFF
TGCAGCGTCTTCCTCGAAGGGGGAGGGGTCGGTGAAAAACTGTTTTTT
>TRBJ2-3|few|TRBV18|TRBD2
CASSPPSSGRLSTDTQYF
TGTGCCAGCTCACCTCCGTCTAGCGGGAGGCTAAGCACAGATACGCAGTATTTT
>TRBJ2-4|few|TRBV3-1|-
CASSQESPRTQYF
TGTGCCAGCAGCCAAGAGTCCCCCAGGACTCAGTACTTC
>TRBJ2-5|-|TRBV7-9|TRBD2
CARGEPTGTRVEEVVETQYF
TGTGCCAGGGGGGAACCTACCGGGACTAGAGTTGAGGAGGTCGTGGAGACCCAGTACTTC
>TRBJ1-5|few|TRBV13|-
CASSLWGAQPQHF
TGTGCCAGCAGCTTATGGGGGGCCCAGCCCCAGCATTTT
>TRBJ2-7|-|TRBV29-1|TRBD1
CSVEDWGTGGNEQYF
TGCAGCGTTGAAGACTGGGGGACAGGGGGAAACGAGCAGTACTTC
>TRBJ2-6|many|TRBV7-2|-
CASSPARGANVLTF
TGTGCCAGCAGCCCAGCCCGGGGGGCCAACGTCCTGACTTTC
>TRBJ2-7|few|TRBV28|-
CASSLDKWGRAYEQYF
TGTGCCAGCAGTTTAGACAAATGGGGTAGGGCCTACGAGCAGTACTTC
>TRBJ1-2|many|TRBV24-1|-
CATAGYFNYGYTF
TGTGCCACCGCTGGGTATTTTAACTATGGCTACACCTTC
>TRBJ1-1|many|TRBV6-2/TRBV6-3|-
CASSWTPGSTNTEAFF
TGTGCCAGCAGTTGGACGCCCGGCAGTACTAACACTGAAGCTTTCTTT
>TRBJ1-1|few|TRBV12-5|-
CASAQGATQLGTEAFF
TGTGCTAGTGCCCAAGGCGCCACCCAACTTGGGACTGAAGCTTTCTTT
>TRBJ1-1|few|TRBV5-6|-
CASIRQPGAEAFF
TGTGCCAGCATCCGCCAGCCAGGAGCTGAAGCTTTCTTT
>TRBJ2-1|many|TRBV13|-
CASSPQHHEQFF
TGTGCCAGCAGCCCTCAGCACCATGAGCAGTTCTTC
>TRBJ1-1|many|TRBV28|-
CASSPNRVGPFF
TGTGCCAGCAGTCCCAATCGGGTGGGACCTTTCTTT
>TRBJ1-5|-|TRBV15|-
CATSSGPPDQPQHF
TGTGCCACCAGCAGCGGCCCCCCGGATCAGCCCCAGCATTTT
>TRBJ2-7|few|TRBV10-3|-
CATQTENSYEQYF
TGTGCCACTCAGACAGAGAACTCCTACGAGCAGTACTTC